This TCR beta chain was obtained from a study of T cell repertoires in cytomegalovirus infection. This clonotype showed up many times. CDR3 length equals 13 residues. Trimming cost V 0 bases and J 13 bases, with 12 bases left between them. From germline, CDR1 is LGHNT and CDR2 FRNRAP. In TCRdb, the reads were re-called with MiXCR into one record per CDR3 protein. Seen here are under 300,000 distinct CDR3 sequences, 9% to 15% observed once, and the top ten hold 1.5% to 2%. The chain couples TRBV12-5 to TRBJ2-2, with D unresolved. The sequenced sample consisted of PBMCs. The receptor's source is a human donor in good health (CMV status not recorded). Some clones in this sample may be carry-over from other donors' samples. CDR3 in amino acids: CASGLVKSALLFF. The CDR3 coding sequence is TGTGCTAGTGGTTTGGTCAAATCCGCGTTGCTGTTTTTT.